The sample holds one count of the clone carrying this TCR beta chain. No antigen is known for it. The data derive from a study of cytomegalovirus exposure and HLA in healthy donors. Only in-frame clones appear in the TCRdb table, and some are missing; sequencing was by immunoSEQ multiplex PCR. The sample holds some 110,000 clones, about 88% seen once. Study-wide results and caveats: In a later analysis, first-cohort TCR clusters were found to tend to co-occur in the 130 or so validation repertoires.

The germline gives CDR1 MGHRA, CDR2 YSYEKL. CDR3 length: 13 amino acids. V gave up 5 bases and J gave up 14 bases; unmatched junction bases: 12. This clonotype originated in a woman between 18 and 29 years old in good health and CMV-seropositive. What was sequenced was PBMCs. The chain links TRBV4-1 to TRBJ2-1; 7 bases agree with TRBD2. For the CDR3, the DNA is TGCGCCAGCAGCGCCTTGTCTGGGGAGGGCAAGTTCTTC. It specifies CASSALSGEGKFF.